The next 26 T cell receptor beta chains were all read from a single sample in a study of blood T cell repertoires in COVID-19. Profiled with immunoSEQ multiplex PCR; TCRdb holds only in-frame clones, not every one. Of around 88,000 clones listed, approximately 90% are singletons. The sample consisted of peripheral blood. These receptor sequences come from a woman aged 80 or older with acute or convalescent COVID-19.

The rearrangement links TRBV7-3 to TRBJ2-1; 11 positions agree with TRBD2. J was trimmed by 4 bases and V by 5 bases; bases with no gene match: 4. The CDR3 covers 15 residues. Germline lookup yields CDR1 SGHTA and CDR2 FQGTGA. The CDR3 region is CASSTGLAEYNEQFF. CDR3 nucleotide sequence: TGTGCCAGCAGCACGGGACTAGCGGAATACAATGAGCAGTTCTTC.

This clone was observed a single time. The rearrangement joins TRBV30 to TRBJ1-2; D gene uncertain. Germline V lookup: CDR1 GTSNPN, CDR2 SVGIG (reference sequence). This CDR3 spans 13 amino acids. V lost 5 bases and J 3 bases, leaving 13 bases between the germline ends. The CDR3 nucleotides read TGTGCCTGGGGCGGCGGGGTTGACTATGGCTACACCTTC. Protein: CAWGGGVDYGYTF.

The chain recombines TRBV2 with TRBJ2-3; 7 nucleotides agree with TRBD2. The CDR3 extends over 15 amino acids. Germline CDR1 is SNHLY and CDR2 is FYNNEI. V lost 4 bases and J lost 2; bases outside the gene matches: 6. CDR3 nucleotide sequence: TGTGCCAGCAGTGCCAAGCGGGGATTCACAGATACGCAGTATTTT. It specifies CASSAKRGFTDTQYF.

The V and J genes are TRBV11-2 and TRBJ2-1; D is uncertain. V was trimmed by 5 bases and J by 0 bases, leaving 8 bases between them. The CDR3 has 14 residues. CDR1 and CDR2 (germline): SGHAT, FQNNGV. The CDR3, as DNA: TGTGCCAGCAGCCCCTCCGGCTCCTACAATGAGCAGTTCTTC. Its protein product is CASSPSGSYNEQFF.

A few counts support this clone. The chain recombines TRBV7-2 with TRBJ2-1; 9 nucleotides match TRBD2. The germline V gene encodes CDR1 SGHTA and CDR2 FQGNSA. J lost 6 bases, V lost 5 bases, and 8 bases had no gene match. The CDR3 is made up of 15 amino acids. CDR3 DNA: TGTGCCAGCAGCCAAGGCGGGACTAGCTTCAATGAGCAGTTCTTC. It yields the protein CASSQGGTSFNEQFF.

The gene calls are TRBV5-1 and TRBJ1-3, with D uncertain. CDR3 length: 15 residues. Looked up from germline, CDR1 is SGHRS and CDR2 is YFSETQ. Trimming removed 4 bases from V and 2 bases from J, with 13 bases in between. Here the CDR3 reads CASSDARRAGNTIYF. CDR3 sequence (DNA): TGCGCCAGCAGCGACGCGAGGCGGGCTGGAAACACCATATATTTT.

DNA for the CDR3: TGTGCCAGCAGTTACTCGGGCAACAATAATTCACCCCTCCACTTT. This gives the protein CASSYSGNNNSPLHF. The chain combines TRBV6-5 with TRBJ1-6; D is undetermined. The V end lost 0 bases, the J end lost 5 bases, and 8 bases lay between the germline ends. Germline V gene sequence: CDR1 MNHEY, CDR2 SVGAGI. This CDR3 has 15 residues.

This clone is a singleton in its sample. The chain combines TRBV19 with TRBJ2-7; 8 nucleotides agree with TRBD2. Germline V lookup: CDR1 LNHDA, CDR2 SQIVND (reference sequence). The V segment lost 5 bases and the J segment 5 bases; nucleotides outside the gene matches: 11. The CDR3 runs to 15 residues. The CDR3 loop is CASSQYGRARDEQYF. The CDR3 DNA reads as TGTGCCAGTAGTCAATACGGGAGGGCCAGGGACGAGCAGTACTTC. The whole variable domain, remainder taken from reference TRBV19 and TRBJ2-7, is DGGITQSPKYLFRKEGQNVTLSCEQNLNHDAMYWYRQDPGQGLRLIYYSQIVNDFQKGDIAEGYSVSREKKESFPLTVTSAQKNPTAFYLCASSQYGRARDEQYFGPGTRLTVT.

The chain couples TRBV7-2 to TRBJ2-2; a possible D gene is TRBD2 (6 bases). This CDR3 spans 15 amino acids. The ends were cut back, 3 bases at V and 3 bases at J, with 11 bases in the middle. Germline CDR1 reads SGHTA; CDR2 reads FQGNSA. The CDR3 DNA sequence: TGTGCCAGCAGCTTGCGGGGTACGGACACCGGGGAGCTGTTTTTT. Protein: CASSLRGTDTGELFF. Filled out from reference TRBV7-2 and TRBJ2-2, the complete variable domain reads GAGVSQSPSNKVTEKGKDVELRCDPISGHTALYWYRQSLGQGLEFLIYFQGNSAPDKSGLPSDRFSAERTGGSVSTLTIQRTQQEDSAVYLCASSLRGTDTGELFFGEGSRLTVL.

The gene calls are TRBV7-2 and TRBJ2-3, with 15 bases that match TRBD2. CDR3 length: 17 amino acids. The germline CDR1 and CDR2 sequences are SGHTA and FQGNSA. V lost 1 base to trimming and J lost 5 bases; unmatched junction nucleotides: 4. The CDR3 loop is CASSLVGLAGGLDTQYF. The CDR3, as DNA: TGTGCCAGCAGCTTAGTGGGACTAGCGGGGGGTTTAGATACGCAGTATTTT.

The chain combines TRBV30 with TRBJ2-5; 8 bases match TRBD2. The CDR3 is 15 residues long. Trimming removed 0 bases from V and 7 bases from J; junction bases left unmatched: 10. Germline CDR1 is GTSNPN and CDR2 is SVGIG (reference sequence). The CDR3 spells CAWSVLDSGASTQYF. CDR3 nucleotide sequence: TGTGCCTGGAGTGTACTTGATAGCGGGGCTTCGACCCAGTACTTC.

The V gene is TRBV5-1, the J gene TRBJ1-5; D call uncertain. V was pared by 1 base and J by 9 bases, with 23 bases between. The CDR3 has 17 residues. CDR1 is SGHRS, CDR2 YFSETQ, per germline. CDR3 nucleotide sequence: TGCGCCAGCAGCTTGAGATTTGGGTCGCCCCGGGGTGGGCCCCAGCATTTT. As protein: CASSLRFGSPRGGPQHF.

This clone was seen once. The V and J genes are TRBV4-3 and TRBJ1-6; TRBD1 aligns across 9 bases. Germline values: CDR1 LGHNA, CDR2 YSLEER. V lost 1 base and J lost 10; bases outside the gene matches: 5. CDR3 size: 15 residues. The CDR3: CASSQGRQGESPLHF. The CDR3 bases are TGCGCCAGCAGCCAAGGGCGACAGGGGGAATCACCCCTCCACTTT.

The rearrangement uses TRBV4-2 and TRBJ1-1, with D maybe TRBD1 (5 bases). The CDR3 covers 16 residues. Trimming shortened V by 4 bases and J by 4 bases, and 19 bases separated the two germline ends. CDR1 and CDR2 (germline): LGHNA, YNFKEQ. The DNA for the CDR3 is TGTGCCAGCAGCCCTTACAGGAGGGAGGAAGGCACTGAAGCTTTCTTT. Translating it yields CASSPYRREEGTEAFF.

The CDR3 DNA follows: TGTGCCTGGAGTCCCGCAGGGGGCAATCAGCCCCAGCATTTT. The encoded protein is CAWSPAGGNQPQHF. The V and J genes are TRBV30 and TRBJ1-5; tentative D call: TRBD1 (6 bases). This CDR3 comprises 14 residues. CDR1 is GTSNPN and CDR2 is SVGIG in the germline V gene (reference sequence). The V end lost 2 bases, the J end lost 2 bases, and 10 bases lay between the germline ends. Full variable domain (outside the CDR3, taken from reference TRBV30 and TRBJ1-5): SQTIHQWPATLVQPVGSPLSLECTVEGTSNPNLYWYRQAAGRGLQLLFYSVGIGQISSEVPQNLSASRPQDRQFILSSKKLLLSDSGFYLCAWSPAGGNQPQHFGDGTRLSIL.

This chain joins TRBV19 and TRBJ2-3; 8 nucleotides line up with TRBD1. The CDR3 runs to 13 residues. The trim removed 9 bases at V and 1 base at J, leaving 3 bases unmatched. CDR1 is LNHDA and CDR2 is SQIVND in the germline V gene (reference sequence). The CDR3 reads CASRGQGTDTQYF. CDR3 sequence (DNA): TGTGCCAGCAGGGGACAGGGCACAGATACGCAGTATTTT.

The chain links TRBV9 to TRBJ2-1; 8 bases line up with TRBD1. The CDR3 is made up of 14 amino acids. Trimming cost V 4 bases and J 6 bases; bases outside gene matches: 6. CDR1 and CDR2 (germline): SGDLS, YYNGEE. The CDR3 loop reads CASSRTDRANEQFF. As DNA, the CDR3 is TGTGCCAGCAGCCGGACGGACAGGGCCAATGAGCAGTTCTTC.

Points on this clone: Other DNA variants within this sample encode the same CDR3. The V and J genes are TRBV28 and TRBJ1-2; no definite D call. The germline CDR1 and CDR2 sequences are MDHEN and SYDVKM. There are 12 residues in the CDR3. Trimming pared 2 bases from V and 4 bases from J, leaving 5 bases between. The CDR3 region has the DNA TGTGCCAGCAGTTTAGAGGGCTATGGCTACACCTTC. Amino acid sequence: CASSLEGYGYTF.

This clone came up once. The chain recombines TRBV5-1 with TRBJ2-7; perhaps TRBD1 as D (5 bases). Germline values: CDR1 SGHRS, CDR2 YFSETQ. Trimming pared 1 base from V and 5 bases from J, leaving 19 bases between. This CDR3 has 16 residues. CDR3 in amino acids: CASSLLVTEVGNEQYF. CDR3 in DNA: TGCGCCAGCAGCTTGTTAGTGACAGAGGTGGGTAACGAGCAGTACTTC. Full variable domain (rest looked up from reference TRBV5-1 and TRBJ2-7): KAGVTQTPRYLIKTRGQQVTLSCSPISGHRSVSWYQQTPGQGLQFLFEYFSETQRNKGNFPGRFSGRQFSNSRSEMNVSTLELGDSALYLCASSLLVTEVGNEQYFGPGTRLTVT.

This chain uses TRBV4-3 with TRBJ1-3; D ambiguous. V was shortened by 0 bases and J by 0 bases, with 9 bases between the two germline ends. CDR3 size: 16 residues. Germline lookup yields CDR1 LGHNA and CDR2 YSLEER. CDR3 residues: CASSQDPQFSGNTIYF. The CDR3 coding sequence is TGCGCCAGCAGCCAAGATCCCCAGTTCTCTGGAAACACCATATATTTT.

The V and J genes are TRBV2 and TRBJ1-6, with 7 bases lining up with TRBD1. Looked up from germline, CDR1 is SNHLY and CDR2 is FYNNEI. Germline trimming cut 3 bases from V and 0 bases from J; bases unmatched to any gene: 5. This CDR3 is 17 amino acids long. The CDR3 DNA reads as TGTGCCAGCAGTGACAGGGGGACTAGCTCCTATAATTCACCCCTCCACTTT. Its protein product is CASSDRGTSSYNSPLHF.

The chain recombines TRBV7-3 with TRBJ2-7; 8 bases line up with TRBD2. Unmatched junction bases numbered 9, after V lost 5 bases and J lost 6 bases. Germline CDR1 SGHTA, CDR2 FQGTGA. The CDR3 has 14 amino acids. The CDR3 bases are TGTGCCAGCAGCCCATCGGGGGGGCCGGGCGAGCAGTACTTC. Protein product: CASSPSGGPGEQYF.

This CDR3 reads CASSLVLQGYGYTF. For the CDR3, the DNA is TGTGCCAGCAGCTTAGTACTACAGGGGTATGGCTACACCTTC. The chain employs TRBV7-8 and TRBJ1-2, with TRBD1 identical over 7 bases. Looked up from germline, CDR1 is SGHVS and CDR2 is FQNEAQ. The CDR3 spans 14 residues. The V gene end was trimmed by 1 base and the J gene end by 5 bases; junction bases not matched to a gene: 4.

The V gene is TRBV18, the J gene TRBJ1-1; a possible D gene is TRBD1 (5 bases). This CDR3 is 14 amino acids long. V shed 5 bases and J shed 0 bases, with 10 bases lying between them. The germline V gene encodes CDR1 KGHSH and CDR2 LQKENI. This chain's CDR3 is CASSSDRVNTEAFF. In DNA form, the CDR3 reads TGTGCCAGCTCATCCGACAGAGTGAACACTGAAGCTTTCTTT.

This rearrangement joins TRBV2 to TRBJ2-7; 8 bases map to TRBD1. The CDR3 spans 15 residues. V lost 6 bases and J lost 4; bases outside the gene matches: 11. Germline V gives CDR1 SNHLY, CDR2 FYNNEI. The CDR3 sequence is CASSLRGLLLYEQYF. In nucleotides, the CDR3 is TGTGCCAGCAGCCTCAGGGGGCTTTTACTTTACGAGCAGTACTTC.

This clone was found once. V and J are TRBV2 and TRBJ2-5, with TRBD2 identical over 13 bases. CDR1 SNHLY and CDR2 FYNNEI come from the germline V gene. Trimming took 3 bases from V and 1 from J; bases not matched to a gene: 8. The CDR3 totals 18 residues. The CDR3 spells CASSDLRTSGSRQETQYF. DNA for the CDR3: TGTGCCAGCAGTGATTTGAGGACTAGCGGGAGCCGCCAAGAGACCCAGTACTTC.